This T cell receptor (beta chain) was identified in a study of human T cells and chemical hapten exposure. Study-wide background: 2% DPC was applied to 2 cm by 2 cm of upper inner arm skin for sensitization.

TCRdb re-analysed the RACE reads in MiXCR, keeping a single row per CDR3 protein. The sample lists 250,000 or so distinct CDR3 sequences, over 7.5% occurring once. There are many counts of this clonotype. Described time point: pre-sensitization, week 0. The treatment: therapeutic diphenylcyclopropenone sensitization with weekly scalp DPC. The donor pool consisted of alopecia patients aged 18 to 70 years, considered suitable for DPC. The CDR3 consists of 12 residues. The ends were cut back, 5 bases at V and 6 bases at J, with 8 bases in the middle. The germline CDR1 and CDR2 sequences are SGHTA and FQGTGA.

Sequences were derived from whole blood, sampled in connection with sensitization to the hapten diphenylcyclopropenone (DPC). The TCR was taken from a man between 18 and 35 years old with alopecia areata. Some clones in this sample may be carry-over from other donors' samples. This chain connects TRBV7-3 to TRBJ1-5; no firm D call. The CDR3 coding sequence is TGTGCCAGCAGCCAATACGGTCAGCCCCAGCATTTT. It yields the protein CASSQYGQPQHF.